A single sample gave rise to the 23 T cell receptor beta chains below, sequenced in a study of blood T cell repertoires in COVID-19. Profiling relied on immunoSEQ multiplex PCR, and the TCRdb table lists in-frame clones only, not all of them. The data hold about 340,000 clones, with about nine tenths observed a single time. The material sequenced was peripheral blood. The origin of the receptors is a woman in her forties or fifties with COVID-19, enrolled during active disease.

This clone was counted once. The chain is built from TRBV5-1 and TRBJ1-1; TRBD1 aligns across 7 bases. Germline CDR1 is SGHRS and CDR2 is YFSETQ. V dropped 5 bases and J dropped 0; count of bases not matched to a gene: 4. This CDR3 region has 14 residues. In nucleotides, the CDR3 is TGCGCCAGCAGTGCGACAGGGCTGAACACTGAAGCTTTCTTT. This sequence encodes CASSATGLNTEAFF.

CDR3 sequence reads: CASTIYAAPTSGSYEQYF. The DNA for the CDR3 is TGTGCCAGCACAATTTACGCCGCCCCTACTAGCGGGAGTTACGAGCAGTACTTC. The chain employs TRBV11-3 and TRBJ2-7; 11 positions match TRBD2. The CDR3 length is 18 residues. The germline V gene has CDR1 SGHNT and CDR2 YENEEA. V gave up 7 bases and J gave up 4 bases; unmatched junction bases: 18. Complete variable domain (other parts from reference TRBV11-3 and TRBJ2-7): EAGVVQSPRYKIIEKKQPVAFWCNPISGHNTLYWYLQNLGQGPELLIRYENEEAVDDSQLPKDRFSAERLKGVDSTLKIQPAELGDSAVYLCASTIYAAPTSGSYEQYFGPGTRLTVT.

The gene calls are TRBV20-1 and TRBJ1-2; 12 nucleotides agree with TRBD1. The CDR3 length is 14 residues. Losses at the gene ends were 3 bases for V and 8 bases for J; bases not matched to a gene: 7. Looked up from germline, CDR1 is DFQATT and CDR2 is SNEGSKA (reference sequence). The CDR3 spells CSASRTGQGAGYTF. The DNA for the CDR3 is TGCAGTGCTAGTAGAACGGGACAGGGGGCGGGCTACACCTTC.

CDR3 in DNA: TGTGCCAGCAGAAGCGCGGGACAGGGACACTATGGCTACACCTTC. As protein: CASRSAGQGHYGYTF. The chain carries TRBV7-6 and TRBJ1-2, with TRBD1 matching 9 bases. The J segment lost 3 bases and the V segment lost 6 bases, leaving 8 bases of the junction unmatched. The CDR3 is 15 amino acids. Germline V gene sequence: CDR1 SGHVS, CDR2 FNYEAQ.

This chain links TRBV5-5 with TRBJ2-7, with TRBD2 matching over 13 bases. The CDR3 sequence is 17 residues long. J lost 3 bases, V lost 1 base, and 7 bases had no gene match. Germline lookup yields CDR1 SGHKS and CDR2 YYEKEE (reference sequence). For the CDR3, the DNA is TGTGCCAGCAGCTTGCGGGGGACTAGCGGGGTTTACTACGAGCAGTACTTC. It codes for CASSLRGTSGVYYEQYF.

This chain links TRBV7-3 with TRBJ2-2; possibly TRBD2 for D (5 bases). The CDR3 contains 15 residues. From germline, CDR1 is SGHTA and CDR2 FQGTGA. The V and J ends lost 3 bases and 6 bases respectively, with 14 bases between them. CDR3: CASSFVNRGAGELFF. CDR3 coding DNA: TGTGCCAGCAGCTTTGTCAACCGGGGTGCCGGGGAGCTGTTTTTT. The full variable domain, rest sourced from reference TRBV7-3 and TRBJ2-2, is GAGVSQTPSNKVTEKGKYVELRCDPISGHTALYWYRQSLGQGPEFLIYFQGTGAADDSGLPNDRFFAVRPEGSVSTLKIQRTERGDSAVYLCASSFVNRGAGELFFGEGSRLTVL.

In its sample, this clone was seen once. The chain employs TRBV14 and TRBJ2-2; 7 bases agree with TRBD1. In germline, CDR1 is SGHDN, CDR2 FVKESK. The V gene end was trimmed by 0 bases and the J gene end by 3 bases; junction bases not matched to a gene: 4. CDR3 length: 16 amino acids. CDR3 loop: CASSQDRGSYTGELFF. CDR3 sequence (DNA): TGTGCCAGCAGCCAAGACAGGGGGTCTTACACCGGGGAGCTGTTTTTT.

This sequence joins TRBV7-2 and TRBJ2-1; D is undetermined. V lost 6 bases, J lost 14 bases, and 20 bases lay in between. Germline CDR1 reads SGHTA; CDR2 reads FQGNSA. The CDR3 sequence is 13 residues long. CDR3 coding DNA: TGTGCCAGCAGGCAGGCCCAAAAACCCTGGGAGTTCTTC. Translated: CASRQAQKPWEFF.

V is TRBV10-3 and J is TRBJ1-2, with 8 bases matching TRBD1. J lost 4 bases, V lost 4 bases, and 2 bases had no gene match. The CDR3 totals 13 residues. CDR1 ENHRY and CDR2 SYGVKD come from the germline V gene. The chain's CDR3 is CAISGTGTYGYTF. The CDR3, as DNA: TGTGCCATCAGTGGGACAGGGACCTATGGCTACACCTTC.

DNA of the CDR3: TGCGCCAGCAGGGGGGGTGGTAGCGGGAGTAACGAGCAGTACTTC. This gives the protein CASRGGGSGSNEQYF. The V gene is TRBV10-2, the J gene TRBJ2-7, with 9 nucleotides matching TRBD2. Germline CDR1 reads WSHSY; CDR2 reads SAAADI. Trimming took 6 bases from V and 5 from J; bases not matched to a gene: 11. The CDR3 spans 15 residues.

The chain joins TRBV10-3 to TRBJ2-2; D possibly corresponds to TRBD2 (6 bases). From germline, CDR1 is ENHRY and CDR2 SYGVKD. V was pared by 1 base and J by 6 bases, with 9 bases between. This CDR3 is built from 14 residues. The CDR3 nucleotides are TGTGCCATCAGTGAGTTGCCGGGGGCCGGGGAGCTGTTTTTT. Translation gives CAISELPGAGELFF.

This clone was counted a single time. This CDR3 is CASSLANGQGPYGYTF. CDR3 bases: TGTGCCAGCAGCTTGGCCAATGGCCAGGGGCCCTATGGCTACACCTTC. The chain joins TRBV5-5 to TRBJ1-2; maybe TRBD1 (6 bases). V was cut by 0 bases and J by 4 bases, with 16 bases left in between. This CDR3 is built from 16 residues. Looked up from germline, CDR1 is SGHKS and CDR2 is YYEKEE (reference sequence).

This rearrangement joins TRBV7-8 to TRBJ2-5; 9 positions agree with TRBD2. The CDR3 length is 14 residues. V shed 5 bases and J 5 bases; nucleotides not matched to a gene: 6. Germline values: CDR1 SGHVS, CDR2 FQNEAQ. The CDR3 DNA follows: TGTGCCAGCAGCCACTTAGCGGGAGATGAGACCCAGTACTTC. Translating it yields CASSHLAGDETQYF.

This chain links TRBV14 with TRBJ2-3, with D maybe TRBD1 (5 bases). This CDR3 is 17 amino acids long. Germline V CDR1 and CDR2: SGHDN, FVKESK. Trimming removed 0 bases at V and 8 bases at J, with 21 bases between. The CDR3 sequence is CASSQDVVYRILGTQYF. In DNA form, the CDR3 reads TGTGCCAGCAGCCAAGATGTTGTTTACAGGATCTTGGGTACGCAGTATTTT. Full variable domain (outside the CDR3, taken from reference TRBV14 and TRBJ2-3): EAGVTQFPSHSVIEKGQTVTLRCDPISGHDNLYWYRRVMGKEIKFLLHFVKESKQDESGMPNNRFLAERTGGTYSTLKVQPAELEDSGVYFCASSQDVVYRILGTQYFGPGTRLTVL.

The chain employs TRBV18 and TRBJ1-1, with no clear D. The germline V and J ends were trimmed by 6 bases and 0 bases, with 11 bases remaining between them. CDR1 is KGHSH, CDR2 LQKENI, per germline. The CDR3 runs to 14 residues. CDR3 sequence reads: CASSSTAVNTEAFF. The CDR3 DNA reads as TGTGCCAGCTCTTCCACAGCGGTGAACACTGAAGCTTTCTTT.

The J gene is TRBJ2-5, the V gene TRBV5-1; possible D gene TRBD2, 6 bases. V shed 0 bases and J shed 3 bases, with 12 bases lying between them. CDR1 and CDR2 from the germline V gene are SGHRS and YFSETQ. The CDR3 is 15 residues long. CDR3 residues: CASSLGAGREETQYF. The CDR3 DNA sequence: TGCGCCAGCAGCTTGGGAGCGGGCCGAGAAGAGACCCAGTACTTC.

The V gene is TRBV6-6, the J gene TRBJ2-1; 7 bases align to TRBD2. Germline V gene sequence: CDR1 MNHNY, CDR2 SVGAGI (reference sequence). This CDR3 has 15 residues. The ends lost 9 bases at V and 0 bases at J; junction bases unmatched: 8. The CDR3 bases are TGTGCCAGTATAGTGGGAGGGAGCTCCTACAATGAGCAGTTCTTC. This gives the protein CASIVGGSSYNEQFF.

The chain links TRBV5-1 to TRBJ1-6; D is uncertain. Germline assignment: CDR1 SGHRS and CDR2 YFSETQ. The CDR3 loop spans 14 amino acids. V was cut by 0 bases and J by 7 bases, with 8 bases left in between. The CDR3 DNA follows: TGCGCCAGCAGCTTGGGCGGAGGGAATTCACCCCTCCACTTT. The encoded protein is CASSLGGGNSPLHF. The complete variable domain, with remaining parts taken from reference TRBV5-1 and TRBJ1-6, reads KAGVTQTPRYLIKTRGQQVTLSCSPISGHRSVSWYQQTPGQGLQFLFEYFSETQRNKGNFPGRFSGRQFSNSRSEMNVSTLELGDSALYLCASSLGGGNSPLHFGNGTRLTVT.

The chain has TRBV2 and TRBJ2-5; D is unclear. The CDR3 consists of 12 residues. V lost 4 bases, J lost 2 bases, and 5 bases lay in between. CDR1 SNHLY and CDR2 FYNNEI come from the germline V gene. CDR3 protein: CASSVTQETQYF. The CDR3 nucleotides read TGTGCCAGCAGTGTTACTCAAGAGACCCAGTACTTC.

This chain joins TRBV3-1 (or the pseudogene TRBV3-2) and TRBJ2-7; D not certain. Trimming stripped 1 base from V and 3 bases from J, with 16 bases between. The CDR3 totals 16 residues. Germline CDR1 LGHDT, CDR2 YNNKEL (reference sequence). As DNA, the CDR3 is TGTGCCAGCAGCCAAGTTTCGTCAGGCAGGCTCTACGAGCAGTACTTC. Amino acids: CASSQVSSGRLYEQYF.

The V call is TRBV5-1, the J call TRBJ2-1, with D hard to call. Per germline, CDR1 SGHRS and CDR2 YFSETQ. This CDR3 spans 13 amino acids. The V and J ends lost 0 bases and 12 bases respectively, with 13 bases between them. CDR3 DNA sequence: TGCGCCAGCAGCTTGGCCCTTAGTGGTTGGCAGTTCTTC. It translates to CASSLALSGWQFF.

The gene calls are TRBV7-2 and TRBJ2-3; 7 positions agree with TRBD2. V lost 5 bases, J lost 4 bases, and 12 bases stayed unmatched. Germline V gene sequence: CDR1 SGHTA, CDR2 FQGNSA. The CDR3 spans 16 residues. The CDR3 sequence: CASSPTTSRGSDTQYF. In DNA form, the CDR3 reads TGTGCCAGCAGCCCAACGACTAGCAGAGGGTCAGATACGCAGTATTTT.

This clone came up once. This chain uses TRBV7-6 with TRBJ2-1, with D uncertain. This CDR3 has 11 amino acids. The ends were cut back, 6 bases at V and 7 bases at J, with 7 bases in the middle. Germline V gene lookup returns CDR1 SGHVS and CDR2 FNYEAQ. In DNA, the CDR3 is TGTGCCAGCAGGATCGCGAATGAGCAGTTCTTC. Translating gives CASRIANEQFF.